This TCR beta chain was recorded in a study of cytomegalovirus exposure and HLA in healthy donors. Notes on the study in general: A reported reduction in N-insertions relative to the 666-donor mean was seen in an Asian-associated ancestry cluster in a later analysis. CMV serostatus stood as the only immune exposure information on hand.

With regard to this clone: No antigen is known for it.

Use of 60 Vbeta and 13 Jbeta primers characterized the PCR. Clones were sequenced by immunoSEQ multiplex PCR, and TCRdb holds only the in-frame ones, with some missing. The sample gives 110,000 or so clones, 82% of which show up once; 1.4% to 1.5% is in the top ten. Germline-derived CDR1 and CDR2 are SGHVS and FQNEAQ. With V trimmed by 7 bases and J by 6 bases, 9 bases remained unmatched. This CDR3 region has 13 residues. This sequence was found in a young woman in good health and CMV-seronegative. The V gene is TRBV7-8, the J gene TRBJ2-7; 7 bases match TRBD2. The sample comprised PBMCs. The DNA for the CDR3 is TGTGCCAGCACCCCCCCGCCGGGGGGCGAGCAGTACTTC. Protein: CASTPPPGGEQYF.